The entry that follows covers one T cell receptor (beta chain) sequence. The antigen remains undetermined. This record comes from a study of shared clonotypes between healthy human individuals. Study summary: Every donor yielded three CD4 naive, three CD4 memory, two CD8 naive and one CD8 memory plate. Points from the study as a whole: Approximately 5% was the fraction of naive CD4 clonotypes found shared across four donors.

The CDR3 length is 15 residues. Per the germline V gene, CDR1 is MNHNS and CDR2 is SASEGT. Trimming removed 7 bases from V and 10 bases from J, with 23 bases in between. Profiling relied on immunoSEQ multiplex PCR, and the TCRdb table lists in-frame clones only, not all of them. The profile covers over 850,000 clones, with approximately 80% appearing a single time and under 0.8% taken by the ten largest. The sequencing input was memory CD4+ T cells from PBMCs. Subset given: CD45RA-negative fraction. This chain uses TRBV6-1 with TRBJ1-5; D is uncertain. The TCR sequence derives from a man between 18 and 29 years old in good health. Some clones in this sample may be carry-over from other donors' samples. CDR3 DNA: TGTGCCAGCACCCGCGAGGACCCCGGGTCCCCCCCCCAGCATTTT. It is translated as CASTREDPGSPPQHF.